The 7 T cell receptor beta chains below come from one sample, sequenced in a study of Graves' ophthalmopathy and Graves' hyperthyroidism. Beta-chain TCR CDR3 regions were amplified from RNA transcripts. An opening RT-PCR round employed HTBI primers and preceded a second-round multiplex PCR. Using its own MiXCR run on the multiplex PCR reads, TCRdb lists one record per CDR3 protein. The sample holds about 380,000 distinct CDR3 sequences, approximately 15% seen once. Specimen: peripheral blood. Every receptor here comes from a woman under 30 with stable Graves' hyperthyroidism.

The rearrangement joins TRBV12-3 or TRBV12-4 to TRBJ1-2; perhaps TRBD1 as D (6 bases). CDR3 length: 13 amino acids. V was trimmed by 5 bases and J by 8 bases, leaving 15 bases between them. CDR3 loop: CASSAQGRGGYTF. CDR3 DNA sequence: TGTGCCAGCAGTGCACAGGGTCGAGGGGGCTACACCTTC.

This clonotype has a count of ten or more. The chain employs TRBV25-1 and TRBJ2-5, with TRBD2 identical over 7 bases. The germline CDR1 and CDR2 sequences are MGHDK and SYGVNS. V gave up 9 bases and J gave up 1 base; unmatched junction bases: 5. CDR3 length: 13 residues. Here the CDR3 DNA reads TGTGCCAGTGGGGGGAGGGGCCAAGAGACCCAGTACTTC. It codes for CASGGRGQETQYF.

Many counts were recorded for this clonotype. The gene calls are TRBV6-5 and TRBJ2-7, with TRBD1 matching over 8 bases. V lost 3 bases to trimming and J lost 3 bases; unmatched junction nucleotides: 4. Germline CDR1 and CDR2: MNHEY and SVGAGI. This CDR3 has 14 residues. CDR3 coding DNA: TGTGCCAGCAGTTATGACAGGGGCCTCTACGAGCAGTACTTC. Translating gives CASSYDRGLYEQYF.

V usage is TRBV7-2 and J usage is TRBJ2-2; D is unclear. Trimming shortened V by 2 bases and J by 5 bases, and 15 bases separated the two germline ends. The CDR3 runs to 16 residues. Germline V gene data show CDR1 as SGHTA and CDR2 as FQGNSA. DNA of the CDR3: TGTGCCAGCAGCTTATACCTGGGATATGGGACCGGGGAGCTGTTTTTT. This codes for CASSLYLGYGTGELFF.

This clonotype was seen many times. V gene TRBV27 combines with J gene TRBJ2-7, with D uncertain. The germline V and J ends were trimmed by 2 bases and 6 bases, with 14 bases remaining between them. Per the germline V gene, CDR1 is MNHEY and CDR2 is SMNVEV (reference sequence). There are 14 residues in the CDR3. The CDR3 reads CASSLTPAMVEQYF. In DNA, the CDR3 is TGTGCCAGCAGTTTAACACCTGCTATGGTCGAGCAGTACTTC.

This clonotype was found many times. The chain couples TRBV7-2 to TRBJ2-5, with a possible D match to TRBD2 (6 bases). The length of the CDR3 is 14 residues. V lost 0 bases and J 1 base, leaving 6 bases between the germline ends. Germline loops: CDR1 SGHTA, CDR2 FQGNSA. CDR3 loop: CASSLALAQETQYF. The DNA for the CDR3 is TGTGCCAGCAGCTTAGCACTAGCCCAAGAGACCCAGTACTTC.

This clonotype was counted at least ten times. V gene TRBV6-5 combines with J gene TRBJ1-1; no firm D call. The CDR3 has 14 amino acids. The germline gives CDR1 MNHEY, CDR2 SVGAGI. Trimming left V 2 bases short and J 2 bases short, with 9 bases between. CDR3 region: CASSYGPGNTEAFF. The DNA for the CDR3 is TGTGCCAGCAGTTACGGACCGGGAAACACTGAAGCTTTCTTT.